This T cell receptor beta chain was sequenced for a study of CD8+ T cells in alopecia areata. Study context: In an open-label trial, patients got 5 to 10 mg tofacitinib twice daily.

The CDR3 extends over 14 amino acids. CDR1 SEHNR and CDR2 FQNEAQ come from the germline V gene (reference sequence). The V segment lost 5 bases and the J segment 9 bases; nucleotides outside the gene matches: 10. This clone was detected many times. Extraction of RNA preceded its reverse transcription into cDNA, which served as the sequencing template. The repertoire was sequenced with immunoSEQ multiplex PCR; TCRdb's copy has only in-frame clones and lacks some. The table lists about 97,000 clones, 41% of them singletons, with 1% to 1.5% in the top ten. The chain has TRBV7-9 and TRBJ2-7, with 10 bases fitting TRBD1. The sequence came from a human donor with alopecia areata. The sequencing sample was made of CD4+ T cells sorted from blood. The DNA of the CDR3 is TGTGCCAGCAGCGATACGGGACAGGGGATCGGGCAGTACTTC. This codes for CASSDTGQGIGQYF. The complete variable domain, with remaining parts taken from reference TRBV7-9 and TRBJ2-7, reads DTGVSQNPRHKITKRGQNVTFRCDPISEHNRLYWYRQTLGQGPEFLTYFQNEAQLEKSRLLSDRFSAERPKGSFSTLEIQRTEQGDSAMYLCASSDTGQGIGQYFGPGTRLTVT.